This T cell receptor (beta chain) was found in a study of regulatory T cells in long-lasting Graves disease. Remarks on this clonotype: Antigen unknown.

Overall study findings and caveats: Persistent Graves' patients had lower TCR diversity than newly diagnosed ones. TRBV28, TRBJ1-2 and TRBJ2-5 were favored in persistent disease.

According to the study, TCR beta libraries were built with iRepertoire HTBI primers and CDR3-region Arm-PCR. One entry per CDR3 protein, called by TCRdb with MiXCR from the multiplex PCR reads. This sample has 350,000 to 550,000 distinct CDR3 sequences, with approximately 15% found just once. Germline V gene data show CDR1 as DFQATT and CDR2 as SNEGSKA (reference sequence). The V end lost 6 bases, the J end lost 2 bases, and 13 bases lay between the germline ends. The CDR3 has 13 residues. Described time point: newly diagnosed GD, antithyroid drugs for less than 3 months. The TCR library was made from RNA that had been extracted from PBMCs in TRIzol. Another study also made use of these data, one on T cells in Graves' hyperthyroidism and ophthalmopathy. As that report states: During a first-round RT-PCR of the TCR CDR3, the HTBI primer set was used.

The genes are TRBV20-1 and TRBJ1-1; tentatively, D is TRBD1 (5 bases). The source is a woman in her fifties or sixties with Graves disease. Sequencing was performed on peripheral blood mononuclear cells (PBMCs), taken at new diagnosis, from a patient treated with antithyroid drugs. For the CDR3, the DNA is TGCAGTGCCTTCCCGGGACTCAACACTGAAGCTTTCTTT. Translation: CSAFPGLNTEAFF.